The 14 T cell receptor beta chains below come from one sample, sequenced in a study. TCRdb re-called the RT-PCR reads with MiXCR, one entry per CDR3 protein. The table has hundreds of thousands of distinct CDR3 sequences, 11% to 15% seen once. Sequencing was done on a sample of memory CD4+ T cells from blood. These receptors originate from a female donor in good health, serving as a healthy control.

The chain links TRBV27 to TRBJ1-2; 8 positions match TRBD1. The V and J ends lost 5 bases and 3 bases, in that order; junction bases with no gene match: 5. The CDR3 runs 14 residues. Germline CDR1 is MNHEY and CDR2 is SMNVEV (reference sequence). The CDR3 sequence: CASSPMTGDYGYTF. In DNA, the CDR3 is TGTGCCAGCAGTCCAATGACAGGGGACTATGGCTACACCTTC.

This clonotype was counted only a few times. The chain recombines TRBV12-3 or TRBV12-4 with TRBJ1-1; D uncertain. The CDR3 runs to 14 residues. V was clipped by 3 bases and J by 11 bases, with 19 bases between them. The CDR3 sequence: CASSLDTAIPGAFF. The CDR3 nucleotides are TGTGCCAGCAGTTTGGATACAGCGATCCCGGGGGCTTTCTTT.

This clonotype was found many times. V is TRBV27 and J is TRBJ2-7; D possibly matches TRBD1 or TRBD2 (6 bases each). With 0 bases removed from V and 6 bases from J, the gap between germline ends came to 12 bases. The CDR3 length is 14 residues. Germline CDR1 is MNHEY and CDR2 is SMNVEV (reference sequence). The CDR3 coding sequence is TGTGCCAGCAGTTTATCGCGAAAGGGGGGCGAGCAGTACTTC. This sequence encodes CASSLSRKGGEQYF.

The V call is TRBV7-9, the J call TRBJ2-6; 7 bases fit TRBD1. The CDR3 loop spans 18 amino acids. With 5 bases clipped from V and 0 bases from J, the junction kept 10 bases outside the gene matches. Germline CDR1 reads SEHNR; CDR2 reads FQNEAQ (reference sequence). DNA for the CDR3: TGTGCCAGCAGCCCCACCAGGGGACAGTTCTCTGGGGCCAACGTCCTGACTTTC. Amino acids: CASSPTRGQFSGANVLTF.

This clonotype was counted only a few times. The chain has TRBV20-1 and TRBJ1-1, with 8 bases identical to TRBD1. The CDR3 totals 16 residues. The junction had 15 bases not matched to a gene; V was cut back by 5 bases and J by 4 bases. In germline, CDR1 is DFQATT, CDR2 SNEGSKA (reference sequence). The CDR3 is CSALGQGKVVGTEAFF. The CDR3 coding sequence is TGCAGTGCTCTTGGACAGGGAAAAGTTGTAGGCACTGAAGCTTTCTTT.

This chain links TRBV28 with TRBJ2-7; possibly TRBD1 or TRBD2 for D (6 bases each). This CDR3 spans 16 amino acids. The V end was cut by 6 bases, the J end by 6 bases, with 24 bases between. Germline V CDR1 and CDR2: MDHEN, SYDVKM. The CDR3 DNA is TGTGCCAGCAGAAGTGGGGCCCCTACACAGGGAGGCGAGCAGTACTTC. It specifies CASRSGAPTQGGEQYF.

The rearrangement links TRBV27 to TRBJ1-3; D is uncertain. Trimming removed 1 base at V and 7 bases at J, with 14 bases between. CDR3 size: 15 residues. The germline V gene encodes CDR1 MNHEY and CDR2 SMNVEV (reference sequence). The CDR3 DNA is TGTGCCAGCAGTTTATGTTGGGAAATGAGCAACACCATATATTTT. Its translation is CASSLCWEMSNTIYF.

To note about this clonotype: This could be a read error, since a much larger clone is one nucleotide away. The CDR3 region has the DNA TGTGCCAGCAGTTACTCTGGCAGGGAGACCCAGCACTTC. It specifies CASSYSGRETQHF. The rearrangement joins TRBV6-5 to TRBJ2-5; D possibly uses TRBD1 or TRBD2 (5 bases each). The CDR3 spans 13 residues. Germline V gene data show CDR1 as MNHEY and CDR2 as SVGAGI.

There are a few counts of this clonotype. This chain connects TRBV5-1 to TRBJ2-1; 11 bases are a match to TRBD1. Germline loops: CDR1 SGHRS, CDR2 YFSETQ. This CDR3 comprises 14 residues. The junction had 8 bases not matched to a gene; V was cut back by 9 bases and J by 6 bases. The CDR3 DNA follows: TGCGCCACTGCAGTAGGGACAGGGGGCAATGAGCAGTTCTTC. Translating it yields CATAVGTGGNEQFF.

The chain uses TRBV30 and TRBJ2-1; no definite D call. V was clipped by 0 bases and J by 5 bases, with 14 bases between them. Germline V gene lookup returns CDR1 GTSNPN and CDR2 SVGIG (reference sequence). The CDR3 covers 15 residues. CDR3 DNA: TGTGCCTGGAGTGTAGGTTCTTCAGCGAACAATGAGCAGTTCTTC. It is translated as CAWSVGSSANNEQFF.

This clonotype was seen a handful of times. The chain has TRBV5-6 and TRBJ1-1, with TRBD1 matching 9 bases. Germline lookup yields CDR1 SGHDT and CDR2 YYEEEE. The CDR3 spans 15 residues. J lost 2 bases, V lost 4 bases, and 6 bases had no gene match. CDR3 amino acids: CASSPLDRGNTEAFF. For the CDR3, the DNA is TGTGCCAGCAGCCCCCTGGACAGGGGTAACACTGAAGCTTTCTTT.

This clonotype came up many times. V gene TRBV20-1 combines with J gene TRBJ2-5; the match to TRBD1 covers 7 bases. This CDR3 region has 12 residues. V dropped 6 bases and J dropped 7; count of bases not matched to a gene: 8. Germline CDR1 reads DFQATT; CDR2 reads SNEGSKA (reference sequence). In DNA, the CDR3 is TGCAGTGCAGGCGGACAGGCTGTGACCCAGTACTTC. The encoded protein is CSAGGQAVTQYF.

This clonotype was observed a handful of times. The chain joins TRBV6-1 to TRBJ2-7, with a weak D call TRBD1 (5 bases). Trimming stripped 11 bases from V and 2 bases from J, with 16 bases between. CDR3 length: 13 residues. The germline gives CDR1 MNHNS, CDR2 SASEGT. The CDR3: CAAGEAGPYEQYF. The CDR3 coding sequence is TGTGCCGCAGGTGAGGCAGGGCCCTACGAGCAGTACTTC.

This clonotype was found a few times. The V and J genes are TRBV20-1 and TRBJ2-5; D could derive from TRBD1 or TRBD2 (5 bases each). Germline CDR1 is DFQATT and CDR2 is SNEGSKA (reference sequence). This CDR3 contains 12 residues. V lost 5 bases to trimming and J lost 4 bases, with 11 bases between them. CDR3 in amino acids: CSAPTRGETQYF. CDR3 bases: TGCAGTGCTCCTACGAGGGGAGAGACCCAGTACTTC.